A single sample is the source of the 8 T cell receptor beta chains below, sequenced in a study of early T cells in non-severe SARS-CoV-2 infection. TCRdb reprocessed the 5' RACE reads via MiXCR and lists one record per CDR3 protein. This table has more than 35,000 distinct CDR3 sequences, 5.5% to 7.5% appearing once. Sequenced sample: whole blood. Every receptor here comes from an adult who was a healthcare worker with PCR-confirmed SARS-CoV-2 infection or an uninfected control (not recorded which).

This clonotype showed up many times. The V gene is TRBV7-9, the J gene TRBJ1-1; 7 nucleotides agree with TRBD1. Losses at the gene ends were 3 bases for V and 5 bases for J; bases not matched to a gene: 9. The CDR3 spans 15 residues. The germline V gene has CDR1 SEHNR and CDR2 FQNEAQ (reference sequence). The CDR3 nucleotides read TGTGCCAGCAGCTTGGGTAACAGGGGAGGGACTGAAGCTTTCTTT. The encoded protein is CASSLGNRGGTEAFF.

The DNA for the CDR3 is TGTGCCAGCAGCTTGACAGGGTCTGGACTAGTTTTCAATGAGCAGTTCTTC. Amino acid sequence: CASSLTGSGLVFNEQFF. V is TRBV7-6 and J is TRBJ2-1, with D perhaps being TRBD1 or TRBD2 (7 bases each). Deletions cut 3 bases from V and 6 bases from J, with 21 bases between. The germline gives CDR1 SGHVS, CDR2 FNYEAQ. CDR3 length: 17 residues.

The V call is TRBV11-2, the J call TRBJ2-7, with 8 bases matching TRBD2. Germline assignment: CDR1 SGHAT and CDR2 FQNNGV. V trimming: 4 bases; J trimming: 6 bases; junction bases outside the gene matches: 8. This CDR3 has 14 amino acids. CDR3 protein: CASSSLSGTSEQYF. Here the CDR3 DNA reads TGTGCCAGCAGCTCTCTTTCCGGGACTAGCGAGCAGTACTTC.

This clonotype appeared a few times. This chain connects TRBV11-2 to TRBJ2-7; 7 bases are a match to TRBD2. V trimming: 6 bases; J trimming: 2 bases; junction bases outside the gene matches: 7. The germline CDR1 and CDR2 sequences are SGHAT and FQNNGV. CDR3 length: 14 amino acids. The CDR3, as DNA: TGTGCCAGCAGAATAGCGGGTGGGACCTACGAGCAGTACTTC. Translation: CASRIAGGTYEQYF.

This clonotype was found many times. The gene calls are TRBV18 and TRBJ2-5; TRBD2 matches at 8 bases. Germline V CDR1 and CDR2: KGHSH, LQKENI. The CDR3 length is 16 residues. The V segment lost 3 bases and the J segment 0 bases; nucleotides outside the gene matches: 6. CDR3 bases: TGTGCCAGCTCACCGCCCTCGGGAGGGGACCAAGAGACCCAGTACTTC. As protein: CASSPPSGGDQETQYF. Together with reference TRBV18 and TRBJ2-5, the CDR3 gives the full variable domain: NAGVMQNPRHLVRRRGQEARLRCSPMKGHSHVYWYRQLPEEGLKFMVYLQKENIIDESGMPKERFSAEFPKEGPSILRIQQVVRGDSAAYFCASSPPSGGDQETQYFGPGTRLLVL.

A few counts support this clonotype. The CDR3 loop is CATSRDRPSAGELFF. The CDR3 bases are TGTGCCACCAGCAGAGATCGTCCTAGCGCCGGGGAGCTGTTTTTT. The rearrangement uses TRBV15 and TRBJ2-2; D might be TRBD2 (6 bases). The CDR3 loop spans 15 amino acids. The ends were cut back, 0 bases at V and 6 bases at J, with 11 bases in the middle. Germline values: CDR1 LNHNV, CDR2 YYDKDF (reference sequence).

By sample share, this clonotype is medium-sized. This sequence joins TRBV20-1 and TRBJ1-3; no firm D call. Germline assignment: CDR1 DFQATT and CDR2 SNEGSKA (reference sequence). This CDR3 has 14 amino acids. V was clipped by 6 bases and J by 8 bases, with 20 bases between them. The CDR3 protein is CSAHLKASRDTIYF. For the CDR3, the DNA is TGCAGTGCCCACCTGAAGGCCTCTCGTGACACCATATATTTT.

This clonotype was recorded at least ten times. CDR3 loop: CASSILISGRVYRNEQFF. The CDR3 bases are TGTGCCAGTAGTATACTTATTAGCGGGAGGGTTTACCGCAATGAGCAGTTCTTC. This chain uses TRBV19 with TRBJ2-1; TRBD2 matches 11 bases. The length of the CDR3 is 18 residues. Germline-derived CDR1 and CDR2 are LNHDA and SQIVND (reference sequence). J lost 6 bases, V lost 2 bases, and 12 bases had no gene match. Full variable domain (rest looked up from reference TRBV19 and TRBJ2-1): DGGITQSPKYLFRKEGQNVTLSCEQNLNHDAMYWYRQDPGQGLRLIYYSQIVNDFQKGDIAEGYSVSREKKESFPLTVTSAQKNPTAFYLCASSILISGRVYRNEQFFGPGTRLTVL.